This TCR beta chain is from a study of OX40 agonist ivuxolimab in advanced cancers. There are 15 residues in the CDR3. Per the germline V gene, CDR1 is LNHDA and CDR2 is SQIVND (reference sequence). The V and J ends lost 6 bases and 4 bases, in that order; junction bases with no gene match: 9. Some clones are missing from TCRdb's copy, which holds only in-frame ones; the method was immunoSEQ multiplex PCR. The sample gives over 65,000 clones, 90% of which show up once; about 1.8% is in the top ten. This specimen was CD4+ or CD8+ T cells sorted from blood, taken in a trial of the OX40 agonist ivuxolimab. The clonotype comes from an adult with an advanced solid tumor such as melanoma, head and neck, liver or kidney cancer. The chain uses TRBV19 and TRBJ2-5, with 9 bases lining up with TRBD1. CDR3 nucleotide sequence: TGTGCCAGTAGCCGGACCGGGACAGGGAGAGAGACCCAGTACTTC. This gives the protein CASSRTGTGRETQYF.